The 23 T cell receptor beta chains below come from one sample, sequenced in a study of control samples from healthy donors and cancer patients. TCRdb's table, derived via immunoSEQ multiplex PCR, lists solely in-frame clones and lacks some. The table includes about 18,000 clones, roughly 85% detected once. The source material was PBMCs. All receptors derive from an older man with head and neck cancer.

This sequence joins TRBV3-1 (or the pseudogene TRBV3-2) and TRBJ1-4; TRBD1 aligns across 7 bases. Germline lookup yields CDR1 LGHDT and CDR2 YNNKEL (reference sequence). V gave up 1 base and J gave up 8 bases; unmatched junction bases: 7. CDR3 length equals 15 residues. The CDR3 DNA reads as TGTGCCAGCAGCCAAGCGACAGGGATTATCGAAAAACTGTTTTTT. Residues: CASSQATGIIEKLFF.

This clone was seen only once. This chain links TRBV6-6 with TRBJ2-7; D may be TRBD2 (6 bases). The CDR3 loop spans 14 amino acids. CDR1 and CDR2 (germline): MNHNY, SVGAGI (reference sequence). Trimming cost V 7 bases and J 6 bases, with 19 bases left between them. The CDR3 DNA sequence: TGTGCCAGCACCCTGGGGGGAGTTCAAGGCGAGCAGTACTTC. As protein: CASTLGGVQGEQYF.

This clone was seen just once. V and J are TRBV6-5 and TRBJ2-5; 15 positions agree with TRBD2. The CDR3 totals 15 residues. Germline CDR1 reads MNHEY; CDR2 reads SVGAGI. V lost 8 bases, J lost 9 bases, and 10 bases stayed unmatched. The CDR3 region is CASDAPGLAGGPQYF. In DNA, the CDR3 is TGTGCCAGCGATGCGCCGGGACTAGCGGGGGGACCCCAGTACTTC.

The CDR3 sequence is CASSPLLPGQGYEQYF. As DNA, the CDR3 is TGCGCCAGCAGCCCCTTGCTACCGGGACAGGGCTACGAGCAGTACTTC. This chain joins TRBV5-1 and TRBJ2-7; 9 positions agree with TRBD1. The CDR3 length is 16 residues. In germline, CDR1 is SGHRS, CDR2 YFSETQ. J lost 3 bases, V lost 4 bases, and 11 bases had no gene match.

The rearrangement joins TRBV3-1 (or the pseudogene TRBV3-2) to TRBJ2-2; D is uncertain. This CDR3 is built from 13 residues. Germline-derived CDR1 and CDR2 are LGHDT and YNNKEL (reference sequence). V gave up 1 base and J gave up 7 bases, with 7 bases separating them. The CDR3 coding sequence is TGTGCCAGCAGCCAAGTTACAGACGGGGAGCTGTTTTTT. It codes for CASSQVTDGELFF.

This chain links TRBV11-2 with TRBJ2-3, with 7 bases aligning to TRBD1. J was trimmed by 1 base and V by 4 bases; bases with no gene match: 2. CDR3 length equals 14 residues. Germline CDR1 and CDR2: SGHAT and FQNNGV. CDR3 sequence: CASSYTGGTDTQYF. The CDR3 DNA reads as TGTGCCAGCAGCTATACAGGGGGCACAGATACGCAGTATTTT.

The chain uses TRBV27 and TRBJ2-1, with a possible D match to TRBD1 (5 bases). The CDR3 covers 16 residues. Germline CDR1 and CDR2: MNHEY and SMNVEV (reference sequence). Trimming left V 2 bases short and J 7 bases short, with 18 bases between. The CDR3 DNA sequence: TGTGCCAGCAGTTTAAGATGGGTAGTAGGGGTTAATGAGCAGTTCTTC. Translated: CASSLRWVVGVNEQFF.

About this clone itself: An end of the junction differs from the germline gene, which may be a read error. The identical CDR3 is also encoded by other nucleotide sequences in the sample. This chain links TRBV3-1 (or the pseudogene TRBV3-2) with TRBJ1-3; TRBD1 is a possible D gene (5 bases). The CDR3 is made up of 13 amino acids. Germline V CDR1 and CDR2: LGHDT, YNNKEL (reference sequence). The CDR3 region is CASSQVGVNTIYF. The CDR3, as DNA: TGCGCCAGCAGCCAAGTGGGGGTTAACACCATATATTTT.

J is TRBJ1-5 and V is TRBV12-5, with D perhaps matching TRBD1 (6 bases). The CDR3 totals 18 residues. V lost 2 bases and J lost 0, with 17 bases in between. Germline-derived CDR1 and CDR2 are LGHNT and FRNRAP. CDR3 coding DNA: TGTGCTAGTGGTTTGCGGACAGCCCTCGTGGCTAGCAATCAGCCCCAGCATTTT. This gives the protein CASGLRTALVASNQPQHF.

CDR3 sequence (DNA): TGCGCCAGCACGTATTTAGCGGTGAGCTCCTACGAGCAGTACTTC. Protein product: CASTYLAVSSYEQYF. The V gene is TRBV10-2, the J gene TRBJ2-7, with D possibly TRBD2 on 6 matching bases. V was trimmed by 7 bases and J by 0 bases, leaving 16 bases between them. The CDR3 sequence is 15 residues long. The germline V gene encodes CDR1 WSHSY and CDR2 SAAADI.

This clone was observed a few times. In nucleotides, the CDR3 is TGCGCCAGCAGCTTGGGCAGGTTGGGCTACGAGCAGTACTTC. It translates to CASSLGRLGYEQYF. This rearrangement joins TRBV5-1 to TRBJ2-7; D uncertain. Trimming removed 0 bases from V and 3 bases from J, with 10 bases in between. Per the germline V gene, CDR1 is SGHRS and CDR2 is YFSETQ. The CDR3 is 14 amino acids.

This sequence joins TRBV4-1 and TRBJ1-6; 10 nucleotides align to TRBD1. V was pared by 5 bases and J by 10 bases, with 11 bases of the junction left unmatched. In germline, CDR1 is MGHRA, CDR2 YSYEKL. The CDR3 is 16 residues long. The CDR3: CASSKQFGTGVSPLHF. The CDR3 DNA reads TGCGCCAGCAGCAAACAATTCGGGACAGGGGTATCACCCCTCCACTTT.

V and J are TRBV5-6 and TRBJ2-7; TRBD2 agrees at 9 bases. The trim removed 0 bases at V and 2 bases at J, leaving 6 bases unmatched. CDR1 is SGHDT and CDR2 is YYEEEE in the germline V gene. The CDR3 is 16 residues long. The DNA of the CDR3 is TGTGCCAGCAGCTTGGAACTAGCGGGCCTCGCCTACGAGCAGTACTTC. It is translated as CASSLELAGLAYEQYF.

The chain employs TRBV30 and TRBJ1-4; maybe TRBD1 (6 bases). This CDR3 comprises 16 residues. Deletions cut 2 bases from V and 0 bases from J, with 13 bases between. Germline CDR1 GTSNPN, CDR2 SVGIG (reference sequence). The CDR3 region has the DNA TGTGCCTGGAGTAGCCTGGACAGCTCAACTAATGAAAAACTGTTTTTT. This gives the protein CAWSSLDSSTNEKLFF.

This clone came up once. V is TRBV7-9 and J is TRBJ2-1; TRBD2 is a possible D gene (6 bases). CDR1 is SEHNR and CDR2 is FQNEAQ in the germline V gene (reference sequence). Trimming took off 1 base at V and 6 bases at J, with 10 bases between the two ends. The CDR3 length is 14 residues. For the CDR3, the DNA is TGTGCCAGCAGCTTAGTGGGACTGCTCAATGAGCAGTTCTTC. It yields the protein CASSLVGLLNEQFF.

In this sample, this clone turned up once. The J gene is TRBJ2-7, the V gene TRBV19; TRBD1 matches at 9 bases. Germline V lookup: CDR1 LNHDA, CDR2 SQIVND (reference sequence). V lost 4 bases and J lost 4; bases outside the gene matches: 11. The CDR3 is 16 amino acids. The CDR3 DNA follows: TGTGCCAGTAGTACCGGAGAGCCGGGACAGGGTTACGAGCAGTACTTC. Its protein product is CASSTGEPGQGYEQYF.

The CDR3 spells CASSQVSGRDEQYF. DNA for the CDR3: TGCGCCAGCAGCCAAGTCAGCGGGAGAGACGAGCAGTACTTC. This chain uses TRBV4-1 with TRBJ2-7; TRBD2 matches at 8 bases. Looked up from germline, CDR1 is MGHRA and CDR2 is YSYEKL. The CDR3 spans 14 residues. Trimming took 1 base from V and 5 from J; bases not matched to a gene: 4.

This chain uses TRBV19 with TRBJ2-1; 11 bases agree with TRBD2. V was clipped by 1 base and J by 10 bases; unmatched bases: 9. Looked up from germline, CDR1 is LNHDA and CDR2 is SQIVND (reference sequence). The CDR3 is 16 amino acids. CDR3 sequence reads: CASSIVRASGGREQFF. In DNA form, the CDR3 reads TGTGCCAGTAGTATAGTAAGGGCTAGCGGGGGGCGGGAGCAGTTCTTC.

The V gene is TRBV11-3, the J gene TRBJ1-2, with no clear D. The CDR3 runs 15 residues. Germline V lookup: CDR1 SGHNT, CDR2 YENEEA. The germline V and J ends were trimmed by 5 bases and 7 bases, with 20 bases remaining between them. DNA of the CDR3: TGTGCCAGCAGCGCCCGGGCTCTCCTCAAAGGTGGCTACACCTTC. It translates to CASSARALLKGGYTF.

The chain carries TRBV30 and TRBJ2-7; 9 nucleotides align to TRBD1. The CDR3 is made up of 15 amino acids. With 0 bases clipped from V and 7 bases from J, the junction kept 10 bases outside the gene matches. Germline V lookup: CDR1 GTSNPN, CDR2 SVGIG (reference sequence). The CDR3 is CAWSVRGAGTGEQYF. Here the CDR3 DNA reads TGTGCCTGGAGTGTACGGGGGGCAGGGACAGGGGAGCAGTACTTC.

This chain uses TRBV9 with TRBJ2-1, with TRBD2 matching over 8 bases. The CDR3 contains 14 residues. Losses at the gene ends were 6 bases for V and 9 bases for J; bases not matched to a gene: 11. Germline lookup yields CDR1 SGDLS and CDR2 YYNGEE. In DNA, the CDR3 is TGTGCCAGCAACTTAAACGGGGGGGCCGGTGAGCAGTTCTTC. Translated, it gives CASNLNGGAGEQFF.

The CDR3 loop reads CASSPFGNTEAFF. The CDR3 DNA is TGTGCCAGCAGTCCGTTTGGCAACACTGAAGCTTTCTTT. J is TRBJ1-1 and V is TRBV12-3 or TRBV12-4; D not certain. V shed 5 bases and J shed 2 bases, with 9 bases lying between them. There are 13 residues in the CDR3.

Here the CDR3 reads CASSPPGHDTQYF. The CDR3 coding sequence is TGTGCCAGCAGCCCCCCGGGCCACGATACGCAGTATTTT. V usage is TRBV7-8 and J usage is TRBJ2-3; D gene uncertain. This CDR3 has 13 residues. The ends were cut back, 5 bases at V and 6 bases at J, with 12 bases in the middle. The germline gives CDR1 SGHVS, CDR2 FQNEAQ.